Below are 7 T cell receptor beta chains sequenced from a single sample in a study of T-cell reconstitution after alpha-beta-depleted transplantation in children. TCRbeta library construction was performed incorporating unique molecular identifiers. TCRdb itself ran the PCR reads through MiXCR, one entry per CDR3 protein. The sample has about 980,000 distinct CDR3 sequences; roughly 29% are singletons. Material: PBMCs, mostly from graft donor cells, obtained 360 days after TCRalphabeta/CD19-depleted stem cell transplant. The receptors shown here come from a boy younger than two who had a stem cell transplant for SCID, so the T cells may come from the graft donor.

The chain has TRBV18 and TRBJ2-5; no reliable D call. V was trimmed by 2 bases and J by 2 bases, leaving 9 bases between them. Germline values: CDR1 KGHSH, CDR2 LQKENI. This CDR3 comprises 14 residues. CDR3 DNA sequence: TGTGCCAGCTCACCAGGGGAATTACAAGAGACCCAGTACTTC. Residues: CASSPGELQETQYF.

This clonotype was found a few times. The gene calls are TRBV5-5 and TRBJ2-3, with TRBD2 identical over 11 bases. The CDR3 runs to 17 residues. V shed 4 bases and J 2 bases; nucleotides not matched to a gene: 9. Germline V gene sequence: CDR1 SGHKS, CDR2 YYEKEE (reference sequence). The CDR3 spells CASSPPGLAENTDTQYF. The CDR3 DNA sequence: TGTGCCAGCAGCCCCCCGGGACTAGCGGAGAACACAGATACGCAGTATTTT.

The chain combines TRBV29-1 with TRBJ2-2, with 7 bases lining up with TRBD1. Looked up from germline, CDR1 is SQVTM and CDR2 is ANQGSEA. This CDR3 region has 14 residues. J was trimmed by 6 bases and V by 5 bases; bases with no gene match: 9. CDR3 sequence: CSVLTGAKSGELFF. The CDR3 nucleotides are TGCAGCGTTCTTACAGGGGCGAAGTCCGGGGAGCTGTTTTTT.

The chain employs TRBV7-9 and TRBJ2-1, with 7 bases matching TRBD1. Germline lookup yields CDR1 SEHNR and CDR2 FQNEAQ (reference sequence). V shed 1 base and J 7 bases; nucleotides not matched to a gene: 4. This CDR3 region has 14 residues. The DNA of the CDR3 is TGTGCCAGCAGCTTAGTCCAGGGGGTTAATGAGCAGTTCTTC. This sequence encodes CASSLVQGVNEQFF.

This clonotype was recorded a few times. This chain uses TRBV28 with TRBJ2-3, with 7 bases identical to TRBD2. In germline, CDR1 is MDHEN, CDR2 SYDVKM. The CDR3 is made up of 13 amino acids. V shed 6 bases, J shed 9 bases, and the junction held 9 bases outside the gene matches. The CDR3 protein is CASSPGRVWTQYF. For the CDR3, the DNA is TGTGCCAGCAGCCCTGGGAGGGTTTGGACGCAGTATTTT.

The rearrangement uses TRBV6-2 or TRBV6-3 and TRBJ2-3; TRBD2 aligns across 12 bases. Germline CDR1 reads MNHEY; CDR2 reads SVGEGT. The CDR3 loop spans 16 amino acids. J was trimmed by 6 bases and V by 0 bases; bases with no gene match: 4. CDR3 in amino acids: CASSYSPGLAGDTQYF. DNA for the CDR3: TGTGCCAGCAGTTACTCCCCTGGACTAGCGGGGGATACGCAGTATTTT.

This chain links TRBV7-9 with TRBJ2-3; 7 nucleotides match TRBD2. This CDR3 region has 13 residues. Germline CDR1 SEHNR, CDR2 FQNEAQ (reference sequence). After removal of 10 bases from V and 0 bases from J, the junction contained 4 bases not matched to a gene. The CDR3 sequence: CATQRGSTDTQYF. The CDR3 DNA reads as TGTGCCACACAGCGGGGAAGCACAGATACGCAGTATTTT.